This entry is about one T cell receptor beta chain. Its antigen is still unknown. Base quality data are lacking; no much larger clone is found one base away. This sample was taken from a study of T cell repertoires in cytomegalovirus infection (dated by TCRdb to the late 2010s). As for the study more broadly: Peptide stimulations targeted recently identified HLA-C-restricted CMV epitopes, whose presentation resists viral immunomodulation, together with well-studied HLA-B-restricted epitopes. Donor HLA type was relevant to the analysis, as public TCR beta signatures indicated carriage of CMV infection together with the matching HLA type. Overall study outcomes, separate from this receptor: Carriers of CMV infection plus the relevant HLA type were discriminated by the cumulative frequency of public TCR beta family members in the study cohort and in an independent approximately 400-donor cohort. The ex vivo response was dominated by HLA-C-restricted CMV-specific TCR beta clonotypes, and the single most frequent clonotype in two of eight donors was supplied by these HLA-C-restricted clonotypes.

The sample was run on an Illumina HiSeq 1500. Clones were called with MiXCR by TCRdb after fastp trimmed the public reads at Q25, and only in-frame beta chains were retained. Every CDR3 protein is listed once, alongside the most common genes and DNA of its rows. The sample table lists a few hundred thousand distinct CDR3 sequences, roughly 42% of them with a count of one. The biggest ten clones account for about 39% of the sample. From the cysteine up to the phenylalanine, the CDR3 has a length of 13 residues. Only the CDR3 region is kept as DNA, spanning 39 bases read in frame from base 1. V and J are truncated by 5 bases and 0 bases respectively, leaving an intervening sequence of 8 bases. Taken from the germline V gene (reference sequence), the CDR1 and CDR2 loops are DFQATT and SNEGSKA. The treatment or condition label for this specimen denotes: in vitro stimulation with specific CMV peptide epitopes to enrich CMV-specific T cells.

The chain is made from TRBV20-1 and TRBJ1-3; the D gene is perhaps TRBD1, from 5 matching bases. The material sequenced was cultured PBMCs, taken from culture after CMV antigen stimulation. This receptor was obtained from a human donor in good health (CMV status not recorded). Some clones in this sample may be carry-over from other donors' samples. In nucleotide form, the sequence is TGCAGTGCTCGACAGTCCTCTGGAAACACCATATATTTT. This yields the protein CSARQSSGNTIYF.